These 16 T cell receptor beta chains originate from one sample sequenced in a study of blood T cell repertoires in COVID-19. TCRdb's copy holds only in-frame clones and misses some; the assay was immunoSEQ multiplex PCR. Of roughly 500,000 clones listed, roughly nine tenths are singletons. Sequencing used peripheral blood. These receptors were taken from a man younger than 35 with COVID-19, enrolled during active disease.

The V and J genes are TRBV11-1 and TRBJ2-3; D remains ambiguous. The CDR3 consists of 14 residues. The germline gives CDR1 SGHAT, CDR2 FQDESV (reference sequence). Trimming removed 3 bases at V and 4 bases at J, with 11 bases between. The CDR3 nucleotides read TGTGCCAGCAGCTTTTCCGAGGAAGCAGATACGCAGTATTTT. This gives the protein CASSFSEEADTQYF. The full variable domain, in which reference TRBV11-1 and TRBJ2-3 provide the parts outside the CDR3, is EAEVAQSPRYKITEKSQAVAFWCDPISGHATLYWYRQILGQGPELLVQFQDESVVDDSQLPKDRFSAERLKGVDSTLKIQPAELGDSAMYLCASSFSEEADTQYFGPGTRLTVL.

As DNA, the CDR3 is TGTGCCAGCAGCCAAGGAATACAGGGAAATCAGCCCCAGCATTTT. Translating gives CASSQGIQGNQPQHF. This chain uses TRBV3-1 (or the pseudogene TRBV3-2) with TRBJ1-5; D perhaps matches TRBD1 (6 bases). V lost 1 base and J lost 4, with 11 bases in between. The CDR3 totals 15 residues. Looked up from germline, CDR1 is LGHDT and CDR2 is YNNKEL (reference sequence).

For the CDR3, the DNA is TGTGCCAGCTCACCACCAGGAGGAGTTGAAAAACTGTTTTTT. Translating gives CASSPPGGVEKLFF. This rearrangement joins TRBV18 to TRBJ1-4, with D unresolved. Trimming stripped 0 bases from V and 7 bases from J, with 9 bases between. The CDR3 spans 14 residues. Per the germline V gene, CDR1 is KGHSH and CDR2 is LQKENI.

This chain links TRBV19 with TRBJ1-5; 9 positions match TRBD1. This CDR3 has 14 amino acids. In germline, CDR1 is LNHDA, CDR2 SQIVND (reference sequence). V dropped 3 bases and J dropped 9; count of bases not matched to a gene: 6. The DNA for the CDR3 is TGTGCCAGTAGTATCGGTACAGGGGGCCGGCCCCAGCATTTT. Protein: CASSIGTGGRPQHF.

Notes on this clone: The DNA is left out, because the CDR3 cannot be placed on it with certainty; the CDR3 is given as TCRdb lists it. V gene TRBV13 combines with J gene TRBJ1-2. The CDR3 sequence runs 11 residues, both termini included. Per the germline V gene, CDR1 is PRHDT and CDR2 is FYEKMQ (reference sequence). CDR3 residues: CASSFARGATF.

CDR3 region: CASTFHGGETQYF. Written as DNA, the CDR3 is TGTGCCAGCACCTTTCACGGAGGAGAGACCCAGTACTTC. J is TRBJ2-5 and V is TRBV28, with D tentatively TRBD2 (5 bases). CDR1 is MDHEN and CDR2 is SYDVKM in the germline V gene. The V end was cut by 7 bases, the J end by 4 bases, with 13 bases between. CDR3 length equals 13 residues.

The chain links TRBV7-2 to TRBJ2-1, with TRBD2 matching over 13 bases. The germline V gene has CDR1 SGHTA and CDR2 FQGNSA. V dropped 1 base and J dropped 8; count of bases not matched to a gene: 5. The CDR3 extends over 16 amino acids. The CDR3 reads CASSLGLAGGTDEQFF. In nucleotides, the CDR3 is TGTGCCAGCAGCTTAGGACTAGCGGGAGGAACGGATGAGCAGTTCTTC.

A word on this clone: In the same sample, other DNA sequences code for this CDR3. The CDR3 spells CASSYQLNTEAFF. DNA for the CDR3: TGTGCCAGCAGTTACCAATTGAACACTGAAGCTTTCTTT. The chain links TRBV6-5 to TRBJ1-1; D uncertain. CDR1 and CDR2 from the germline V gene are MNHEY and SVGAGI. V shed 2 bases and J shed 0 bases, with 4 bases lying between them. The CDR3 contains 13 residues.

This chain joins TRBV19 and TRBJ2-5; 9 nucleotides match TRBD2. The V segment lost 8 bases and the J segment 3 bases; nucleotides outside the gene matches: 7. Looked up from germline, CDR1 is LNHDA and CDR2 is SQIVND (reference sequence). This CDR3 is built from 14 residues. The CDR3 reads CASSSGDLKETQYF. The CDR3 DNA follows: TGTGCCAGTTCTAGCGGGGATTTAAAAGAGACCCAGTACTTC.

The chain joins TRBV11-3 to TRBJ2-3; D perhaps matches TRBD2 (5 bases). V gave up 5 bases and J gave up 7 bases, with 10 bases separating them. Looked up from germline, CDR1 is SGHNT and CDR2 is YENEEA. This CDR3 is built from 12 residues. This CDR3 is CASSERTNTQYF. DNA of the CDR3: TGTGCCAGCAGCGAGCGGACGAATACGCAGTATTTT.

This rearrangement joins TRBV12-3 or TRBV12-4 to TRBJ2-7; the D gene is possibly TRBD2 (6 bases). The V gene lost 8 bases and the J gene lost 6 bases, with 14 bases spanning the gap. The CDR3 contains 12 residues. CDR3 loop: CASGTDWVEQYF. CDR3 bases: TGTGCCAGCGGGACTGACTGGGTCGAGCAGTACTTC.

The V call is TRBV3-1 (or the pseudogene TRBV3-2), the J call TRBJ1-4; possible D gene TRBD1, 5 bases. The CDR3 runs 16 residues. CDR1 is LGHDT and CDR2 is YNNKEL in the germline V gene (reference sequence). V dropped 1 base and J dropped 4 bases, with 13 bases sitting between them. The CDR3 nucleotides read TGTGCCAGCAGCCAAGGAGGTCTAGACAGTAATGAAAAACTGTTTTTT. Its protein product is CASSQGGLDSNEKLFF.

This clone turned up a few times. The J gene is TRBJ2-1, the V gene TRBV5-1, with TRBD2 identical over 11 bases. The V gene's germline CDR1 is SGHRS and CDR2 YFSETQ. This CDR3 comprises 15 residues. Unmatched junction bases numbered 8, after V lost 5 bases and J lost 7 bases. The CDR3, as DNA: TGCGCCAGCAGGGGCGGACTAGCGGGTCTGAATGAGCAGTTCTTC. It translates to CASRGGLAGLNEQFF.

The V gene is TRBV18, the J gene TRBJ1-4; the D gene is possibly TRBD1 (5 bases). Looked up from germline, CDR1 is KGHSH and CDR2 is LQKENI. V lost 3 bases, J lost 7 bases, and 9 bases lay in between. CDR3 size: 13 residues. The CDR3 nucleotides are TGTGCCAGCTCACCTCAGGGTGGTGAAAAACTGTTTTTT. It specifies CASSPQGGEKLFF.

This clone was seen a few times. The DNA for the CDR3 is TGTGCCAGCAGCGAACGACAGGGAACGAACACCGGGGAGCTGTTTTTT. Translation gives CASSERQGTNTGELFF. The chain combines TRBV11-2 with TRBJ2-2; the match to TRBD1 covers 7 bases. The V gene end was trimmed by 5 bases and the J gene end by 0 bases; junction bases not matched to a gene: 6. The germline gives CDR1 SGHAT, CDR2 FQNNGV. There are 16 residues in the CDR3.

The rearrangement uses TRBV4-1 and TRBJ1-1; perhaps TRBD1 as D (6 bases). V lost 6 bases to trimming and J lost 1 base, with 12 bases between them. This CDR3 region has 14 residues. Germline lookup yields CDR1 MGHRA and CDR2 YSYEKL. DNA of the CDR3: TGCGCCAGCAGAAACAGGGCCTGGAACACTGAAGCTTTCTTT. It encodes CASRNRAWNTEAFF.